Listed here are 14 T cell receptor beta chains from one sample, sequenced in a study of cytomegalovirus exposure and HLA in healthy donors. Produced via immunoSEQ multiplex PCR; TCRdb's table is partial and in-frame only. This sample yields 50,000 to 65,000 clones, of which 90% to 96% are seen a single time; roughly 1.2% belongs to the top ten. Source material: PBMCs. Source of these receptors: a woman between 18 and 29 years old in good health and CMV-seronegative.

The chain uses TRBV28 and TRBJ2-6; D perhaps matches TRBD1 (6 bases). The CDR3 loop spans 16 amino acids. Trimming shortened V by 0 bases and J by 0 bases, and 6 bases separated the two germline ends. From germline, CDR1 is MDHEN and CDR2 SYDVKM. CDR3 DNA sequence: TGTGCCAGCAGTTTATGGACAGGCTCTGGGGCCAACGTCCTGACTTTC. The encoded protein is CASSLWTGSGANVLTF.

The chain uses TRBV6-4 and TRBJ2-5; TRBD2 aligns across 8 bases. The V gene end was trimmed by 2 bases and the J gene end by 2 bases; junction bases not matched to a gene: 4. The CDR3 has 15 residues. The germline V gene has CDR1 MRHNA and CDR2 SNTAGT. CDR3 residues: CASSDGGGPQETQYF. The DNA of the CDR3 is TGTGCCAGCAGTGACGGCGGGGGGCCTCAAGAGACCCAGTACTTC.

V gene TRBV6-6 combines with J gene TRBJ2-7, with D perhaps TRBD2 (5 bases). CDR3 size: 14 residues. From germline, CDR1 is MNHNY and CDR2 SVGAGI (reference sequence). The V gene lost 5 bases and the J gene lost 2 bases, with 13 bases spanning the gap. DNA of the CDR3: TGTGCCAGCAGTCCCTCCCGGGAAACCTACGAGCAGTACTTC. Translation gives CASSPSRETYEQYF.

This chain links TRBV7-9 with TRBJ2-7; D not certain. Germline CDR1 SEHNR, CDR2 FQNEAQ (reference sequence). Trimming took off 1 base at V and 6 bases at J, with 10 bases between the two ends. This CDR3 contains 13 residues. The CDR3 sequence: CASSLVSGGEQYF. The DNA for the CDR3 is TGTGCCAGCAGCTTAGTTTCGGGTGGCGAGCAGTACTTC.

Here the CDR3 reads CASSAPNRGTGELFF. CDR3 in DNA: TGTGCCAGCAGCGCCCCCAACCGGGGCACCGGGGAGCTGTTTTTT. The chain carries TRBV9 and TRBJ2-2; a possible D gene is TRBD2 (5 bases). Deletions cut 3 bases from V and 4 bases from J, with 13 bases between. The germline gives CDR1 SGDLS, CDR2 YYNGEE. The CDR3 covers 15 residues.

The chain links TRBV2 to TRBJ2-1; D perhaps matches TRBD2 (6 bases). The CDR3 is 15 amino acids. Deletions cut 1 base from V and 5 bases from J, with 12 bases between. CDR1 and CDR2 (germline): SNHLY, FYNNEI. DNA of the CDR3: TGTGCCAGCAGTGAAGGGCGGGGACGAAACAATGAGCAGTTCTTC. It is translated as CASSEGRGRNNEQFF.

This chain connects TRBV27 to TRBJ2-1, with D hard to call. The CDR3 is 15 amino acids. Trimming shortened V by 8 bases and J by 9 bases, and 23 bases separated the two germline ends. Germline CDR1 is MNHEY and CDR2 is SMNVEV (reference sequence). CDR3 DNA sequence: TGTGCCAGCCTCCCTACTGACTCCACTGCCCGTGAGCAGTTCTTC. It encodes CASLPTDSTAREQFF.

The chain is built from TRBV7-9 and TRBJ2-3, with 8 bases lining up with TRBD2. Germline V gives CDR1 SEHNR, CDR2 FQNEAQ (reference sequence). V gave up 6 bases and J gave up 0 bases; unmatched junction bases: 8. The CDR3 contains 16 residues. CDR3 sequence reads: CASSSILAESTDTQYF. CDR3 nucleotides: TGTGCCAGCAGTTCGATACTAGCGGAGAGCACAGATACGCAGTATTTT. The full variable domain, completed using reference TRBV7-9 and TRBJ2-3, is DTGVSQNPRHKITKRGQNVTFRCDPISEHNRLYWYRQTLGQGPEFLTYFQNEAQLEKSRLLSDRFSAERPKGSFSTLEIQRTEQGDSAMYLCASSSILAESTDTQYFGPGTRLTVL.

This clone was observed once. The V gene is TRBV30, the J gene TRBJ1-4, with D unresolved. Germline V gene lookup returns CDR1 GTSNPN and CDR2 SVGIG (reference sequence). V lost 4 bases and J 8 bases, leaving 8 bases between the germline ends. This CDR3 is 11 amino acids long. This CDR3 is CAWKSPEKLFF. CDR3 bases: TGTGCCTGGAAGAGCCCCGAAAAACTGTTTTTT.

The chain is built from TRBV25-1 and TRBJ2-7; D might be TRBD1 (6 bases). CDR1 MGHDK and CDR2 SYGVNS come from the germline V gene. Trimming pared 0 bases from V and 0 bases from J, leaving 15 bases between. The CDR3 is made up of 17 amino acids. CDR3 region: CASSEYGAQGTSYEQYF. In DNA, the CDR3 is TGTGCCAGCAGTGAATATGGGGCCCAGGGGACCTCCTACGAGCAGTACTTC.

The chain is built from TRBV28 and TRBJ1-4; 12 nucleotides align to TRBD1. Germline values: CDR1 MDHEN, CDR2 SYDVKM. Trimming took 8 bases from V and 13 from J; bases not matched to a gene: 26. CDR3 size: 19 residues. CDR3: CASRPGDRGRARGYWTLFF. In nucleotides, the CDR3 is TGTGCCAGCCGCCCTGGGGACAGGGGGCGGGCGCGGGGGTATTGGACACTGTTTTTT.

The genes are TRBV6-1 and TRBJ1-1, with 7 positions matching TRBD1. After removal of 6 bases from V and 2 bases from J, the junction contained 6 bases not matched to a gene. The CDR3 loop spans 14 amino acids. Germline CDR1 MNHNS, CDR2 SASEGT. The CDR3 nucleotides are TGTGCCAGCAGACTAGGACAGGCCAACACTGAAGCTTTCTTT. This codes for CASRLGQANTEAFF.

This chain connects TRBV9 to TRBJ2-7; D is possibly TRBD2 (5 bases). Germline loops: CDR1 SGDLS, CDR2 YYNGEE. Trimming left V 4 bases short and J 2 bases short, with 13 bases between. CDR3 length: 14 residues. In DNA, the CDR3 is TGTGCCAGCAGCCCAGAGGGTTGGCCCTACGAGCAGTACTTC. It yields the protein CASSPEGWPYEQYF.

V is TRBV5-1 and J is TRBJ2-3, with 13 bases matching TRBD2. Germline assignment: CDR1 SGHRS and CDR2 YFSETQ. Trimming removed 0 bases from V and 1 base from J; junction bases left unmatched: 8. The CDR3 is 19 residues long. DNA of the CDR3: TGCGCCAGCAGCTTGGTCCGGACTAGCGGGAGCCCAGGCACAGATACGCAGTATTTT. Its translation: CASSLVRTSGSPGTDTQYF.